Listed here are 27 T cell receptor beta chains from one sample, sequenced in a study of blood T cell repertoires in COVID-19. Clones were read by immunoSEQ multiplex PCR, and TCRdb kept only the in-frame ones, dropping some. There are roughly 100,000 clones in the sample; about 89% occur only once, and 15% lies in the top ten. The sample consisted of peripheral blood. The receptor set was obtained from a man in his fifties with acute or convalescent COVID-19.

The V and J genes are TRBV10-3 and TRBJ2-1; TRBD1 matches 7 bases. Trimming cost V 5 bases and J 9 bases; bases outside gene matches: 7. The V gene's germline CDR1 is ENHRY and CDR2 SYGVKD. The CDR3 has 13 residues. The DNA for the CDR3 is TGTGCCATCAGTTTTACAGGGGAAAGTGAGCAGTTCTTC. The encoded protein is CAISFTGESEQFF.

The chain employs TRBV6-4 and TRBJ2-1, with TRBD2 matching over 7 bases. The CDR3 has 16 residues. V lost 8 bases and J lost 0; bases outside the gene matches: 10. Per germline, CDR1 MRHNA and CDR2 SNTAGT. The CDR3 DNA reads TGTGCCAGCCCCCGACCGTGGACTAGCTCCTACAATGAGCAGTTCTTC. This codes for CASPRPWTSSYNEQFF.

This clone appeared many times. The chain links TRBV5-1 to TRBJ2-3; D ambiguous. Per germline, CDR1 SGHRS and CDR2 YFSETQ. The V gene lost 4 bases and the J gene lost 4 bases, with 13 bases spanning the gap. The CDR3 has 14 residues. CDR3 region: CASSHNGPSDTQYF. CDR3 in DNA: TGCGCCAGCAGCCACAATGGGCCATCAGATACGCAGTATTTT.

The CDR3 protein is CASSLGQLGEQYF. In nucleotides, the CDR3 is TGTGCCAGCAGTCTGGGACAACTTGGGGAGCAGTACTTC. The rearrangement uses TRBV2 and TRBJ2-7; a possible D gene is TRBD1 (6 bases). V lost 5 bases and J lost 7, with 15 bases in between. Germline CDR1 and CDR2: SNHLY and FYNNEI. The CDR3 runs to 13 residues.

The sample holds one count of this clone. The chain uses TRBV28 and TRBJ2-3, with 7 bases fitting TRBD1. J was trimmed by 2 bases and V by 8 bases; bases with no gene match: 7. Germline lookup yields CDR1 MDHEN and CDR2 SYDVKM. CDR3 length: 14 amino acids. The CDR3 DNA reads TGTGCCAGCCTTCCAGGGGGTGACACAGATACGCAGTATTTT. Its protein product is CASLPGGDTDTQYF.

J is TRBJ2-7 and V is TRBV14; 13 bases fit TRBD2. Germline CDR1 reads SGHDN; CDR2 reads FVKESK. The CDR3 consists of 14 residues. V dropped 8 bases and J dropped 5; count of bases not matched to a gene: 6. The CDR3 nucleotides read TGTGCCAGCCGGACTAGCGGGAGTTCCCACGAGCAGTACTTC. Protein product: CASRTSGSSHEQYF.

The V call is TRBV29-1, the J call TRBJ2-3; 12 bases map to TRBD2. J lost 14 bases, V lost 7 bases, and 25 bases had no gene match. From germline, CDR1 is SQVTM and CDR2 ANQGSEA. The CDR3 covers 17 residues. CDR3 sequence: CSAAGGLAGNPRVEPYF. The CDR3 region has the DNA TGCAGCGCCGCCGGAGGACTAGCGGGGAACCCTCGTGTTGAGCCGTATTTT.

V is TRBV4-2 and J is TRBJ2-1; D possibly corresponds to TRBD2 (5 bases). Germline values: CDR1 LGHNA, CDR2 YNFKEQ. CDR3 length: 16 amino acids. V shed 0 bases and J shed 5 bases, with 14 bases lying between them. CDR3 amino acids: CASSQDFTVGDNEQFF. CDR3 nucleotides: TGTGCCAGCAGCCAAGATTTTACTGTCGGGGACAATGAGCAGTTCTTC.

CDR3 sequence reads: CASSLVGTAIETQYF. For the CDR3, the DNA is TGTGCCAGCAGCTTGGTCGGGACAGCCATAGAGACCCAGTACTTC. This chain links TRBV7-9 with TRBJ2-5; 7 bases fit TRBD1. The germline gives CDR1 SEHNR, CDR2 FQNEAQ (reference sequence). J was trimmed by 4 bases and V by 3 bases; bases with no gene match: 8. This CDR3 contains 15 residues.

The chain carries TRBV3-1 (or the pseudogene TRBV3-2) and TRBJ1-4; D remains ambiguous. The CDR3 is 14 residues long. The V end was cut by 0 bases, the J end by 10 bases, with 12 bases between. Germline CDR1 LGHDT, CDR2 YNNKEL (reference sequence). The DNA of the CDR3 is TGTGCCAGCAGCCAAGATAGGATTGAGGGAAAACTGTTTTTT. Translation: CASSQDRIEGKLFF.

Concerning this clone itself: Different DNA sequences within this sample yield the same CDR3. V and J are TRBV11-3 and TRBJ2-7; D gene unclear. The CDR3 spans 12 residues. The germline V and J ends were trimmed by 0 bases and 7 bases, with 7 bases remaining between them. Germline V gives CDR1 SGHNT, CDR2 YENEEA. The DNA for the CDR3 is TGTGCCAGCAGCTTAGAGGGCGAGGAGCAGTACTTC. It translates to CASSLEGEEQYF.

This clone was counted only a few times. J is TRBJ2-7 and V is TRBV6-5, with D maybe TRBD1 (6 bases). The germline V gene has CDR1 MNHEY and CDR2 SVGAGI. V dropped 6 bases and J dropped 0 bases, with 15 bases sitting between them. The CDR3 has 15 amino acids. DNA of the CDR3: TGTGCCAGCAGCCCAACCGGACAGTTCTCCTACGAGCAGTACTTC. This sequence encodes CASSPTGQFSYEQYF.

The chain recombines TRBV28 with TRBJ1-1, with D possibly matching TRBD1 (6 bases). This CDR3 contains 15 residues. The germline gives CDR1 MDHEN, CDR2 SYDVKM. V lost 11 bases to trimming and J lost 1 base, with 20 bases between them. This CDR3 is CAGKSTGNPNTEAFF. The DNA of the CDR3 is TGTGCCGGAAAATCAACAGGGAACCCGAACACTGAAGCTTTCTTT.

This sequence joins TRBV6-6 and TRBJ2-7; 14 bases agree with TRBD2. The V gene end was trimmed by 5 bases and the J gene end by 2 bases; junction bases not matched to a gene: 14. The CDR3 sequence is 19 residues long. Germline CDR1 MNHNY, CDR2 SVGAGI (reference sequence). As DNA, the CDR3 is TGTGCCAGCAGTCCCCGACCGGGACTAGCGGGAGTTGCCACCTACGAGCAGTACTTC. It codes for CASSPRPGLAGVATYEQYF.

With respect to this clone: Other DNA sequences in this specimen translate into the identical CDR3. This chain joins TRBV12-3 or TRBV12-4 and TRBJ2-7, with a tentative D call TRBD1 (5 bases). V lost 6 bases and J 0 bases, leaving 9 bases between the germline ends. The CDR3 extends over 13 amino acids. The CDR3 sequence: CASRQAASYEQYF. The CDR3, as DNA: TGTGCCAGCAGACAGGCTGCCTCCTACGAGCAGTACTTC.

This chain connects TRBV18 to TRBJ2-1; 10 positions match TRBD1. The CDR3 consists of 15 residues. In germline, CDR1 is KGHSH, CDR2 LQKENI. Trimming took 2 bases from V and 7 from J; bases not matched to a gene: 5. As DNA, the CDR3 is TGTGCCAGCTCACCAAAGGGGACAGGGGTTAATGAGCAGTTCTTC. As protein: CASSPKGTGVNEQFF.

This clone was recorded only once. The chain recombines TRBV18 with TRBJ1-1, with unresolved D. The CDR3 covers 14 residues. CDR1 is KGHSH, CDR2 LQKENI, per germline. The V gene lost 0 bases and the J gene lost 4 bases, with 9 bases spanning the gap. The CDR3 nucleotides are TGTGCCAGCTCACCACCCCAGGCGGGCACTGAAGCTTTCTTT. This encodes CASSPPQAGTEAFF.

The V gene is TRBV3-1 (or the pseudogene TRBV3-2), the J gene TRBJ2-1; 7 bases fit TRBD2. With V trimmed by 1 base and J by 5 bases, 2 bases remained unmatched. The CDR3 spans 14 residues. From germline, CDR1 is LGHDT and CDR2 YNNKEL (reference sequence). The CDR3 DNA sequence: TGTGCCAGCAGCCAAGTCGCGGGGGACAATGAGCAGTTCTTC. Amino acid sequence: CASSQVAGDNEQFF.

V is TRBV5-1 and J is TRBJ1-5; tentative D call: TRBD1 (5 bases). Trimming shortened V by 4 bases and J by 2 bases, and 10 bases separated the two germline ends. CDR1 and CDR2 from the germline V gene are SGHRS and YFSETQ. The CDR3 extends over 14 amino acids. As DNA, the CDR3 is TGCGCCAGCAGCCTCGGACACGGCAATCAGCCCCAGCATTTT. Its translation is CASSLGHGNQPQHF.

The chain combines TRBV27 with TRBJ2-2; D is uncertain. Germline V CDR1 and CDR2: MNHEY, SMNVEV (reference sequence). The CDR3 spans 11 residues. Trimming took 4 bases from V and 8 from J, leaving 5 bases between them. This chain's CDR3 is CASSSLGELFF. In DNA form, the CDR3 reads TGTGCCAGCAGTTCCCTGGGGGAGCTGTTTTTT.

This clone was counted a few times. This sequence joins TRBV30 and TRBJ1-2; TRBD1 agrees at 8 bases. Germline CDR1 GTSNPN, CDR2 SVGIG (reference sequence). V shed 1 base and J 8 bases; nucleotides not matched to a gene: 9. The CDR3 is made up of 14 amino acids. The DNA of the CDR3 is TGTGCCTGGAGTGAAGAGACAGGGGCCATAGGCTACACCTTC. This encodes CAWSEETGAIGYTF.

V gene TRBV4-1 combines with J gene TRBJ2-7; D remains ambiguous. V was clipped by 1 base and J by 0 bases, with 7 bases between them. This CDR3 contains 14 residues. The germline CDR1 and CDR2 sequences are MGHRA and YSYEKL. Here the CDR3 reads CASSQGPGSYEQYF. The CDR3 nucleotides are TGCGCCAGCAGCCAAGGCCCGGGCTCCTACGAGCAGTACTTC.

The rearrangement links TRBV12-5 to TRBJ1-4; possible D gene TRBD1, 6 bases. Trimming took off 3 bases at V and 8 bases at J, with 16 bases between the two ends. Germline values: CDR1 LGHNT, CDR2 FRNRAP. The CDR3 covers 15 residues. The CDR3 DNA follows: TGTGCTAGTGGTTTTTTTACAGGGCGGGGGGAAAAACTGTTTTTT. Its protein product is CASGFFTGRGEKLFF.

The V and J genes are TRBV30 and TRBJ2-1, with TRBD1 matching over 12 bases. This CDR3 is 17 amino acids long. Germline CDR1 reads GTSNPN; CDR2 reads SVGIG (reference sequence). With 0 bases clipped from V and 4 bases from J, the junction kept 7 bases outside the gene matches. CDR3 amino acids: CAWSVRWDRGQYNEQFF. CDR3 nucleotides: TGTGCCTGGAGTGTACGCTGGGACAGGGGGCAATACAATGAGCAGTTCTTC.

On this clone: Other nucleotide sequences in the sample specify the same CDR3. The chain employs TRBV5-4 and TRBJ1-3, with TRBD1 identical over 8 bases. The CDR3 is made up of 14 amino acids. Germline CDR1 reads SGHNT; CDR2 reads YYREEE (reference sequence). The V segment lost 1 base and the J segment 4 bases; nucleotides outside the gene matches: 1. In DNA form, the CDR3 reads TGTGCCAGCAGCTTGCAGGGGGCGGGAAACACCATATATTTT. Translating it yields CASSLQGAGNTIYF.

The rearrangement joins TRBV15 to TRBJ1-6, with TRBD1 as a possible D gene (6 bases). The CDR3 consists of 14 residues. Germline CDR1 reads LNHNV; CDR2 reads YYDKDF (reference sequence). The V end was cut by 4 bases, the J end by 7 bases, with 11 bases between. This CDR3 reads CATSIGGANSPLHF. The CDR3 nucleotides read TGTGCCACCAGCATAGGGGGGGCCAATTCACCCCTCCACTTT.

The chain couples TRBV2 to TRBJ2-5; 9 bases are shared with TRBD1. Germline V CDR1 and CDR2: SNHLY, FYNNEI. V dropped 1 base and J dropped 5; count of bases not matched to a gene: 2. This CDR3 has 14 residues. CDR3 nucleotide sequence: TGTGCCAGCAGTGAAGGGACAGGGGTGGAGACCCAGTACTTC. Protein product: CASSEGTGVETQYF. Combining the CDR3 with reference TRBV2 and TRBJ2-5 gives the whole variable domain EPEVTQTPSHQVTQMGQEVILRCVPISNHLYFYWYRQILGQKVEFLVSFYNNEISEKSEIFDDQFSVERPDGSNFTLKIRSTKLEDSAMYFCASSEGTGVETQYFGPGTRLLVL.